The source of this TCR beta chain is a study of cytomegalovirus exposure and HLA in healthy donors. Primers for the PCR totalled 60 Vbeta and 13 Jbeta. In the authors' workflow: An analysis performed later counted 70 million to 90 million unique TCR beta chains (approximately 10 million of them shared). Assay: immunoSEQ multiplex PCR; the TCRdb copy retains only in-frame clones and omits some. That table is the source of V, J and clone size, and D and trimming were worked out from the DNA. Of some 210,000 clones in the sample, 78% are singletons; the top ten hold around 4%. Whole-study results and caveats: Trimming of TCR beta V- and J-genes showed a link, identified in a later analysis, to a missense DCLRE1C variant. 150 or so TCR beta chains were listed as cytomegalovirus-associated.

There are a few counts of this clone. As yet, its antigen is unknown. The CDR3 has 13 residues. V dropped 6 bases and J dropped 0 bases, with 8 bases sitting between them. The germline CDR1 and CDR2 sequences are MNHEY and SVGAGI. The receptor was isolated from a male donor in good health and CMV-seronegative. Sequencing used PBMCs. The chain has TRBV6-5 and TRBJ1-1; no definite D call. This chain's CDR3 is CASSPPLNTEAFF. The CDR3 DNA reads TGTGCCAGCAGCCCCCCATTGAACACTGAAGCTTTCTTT.